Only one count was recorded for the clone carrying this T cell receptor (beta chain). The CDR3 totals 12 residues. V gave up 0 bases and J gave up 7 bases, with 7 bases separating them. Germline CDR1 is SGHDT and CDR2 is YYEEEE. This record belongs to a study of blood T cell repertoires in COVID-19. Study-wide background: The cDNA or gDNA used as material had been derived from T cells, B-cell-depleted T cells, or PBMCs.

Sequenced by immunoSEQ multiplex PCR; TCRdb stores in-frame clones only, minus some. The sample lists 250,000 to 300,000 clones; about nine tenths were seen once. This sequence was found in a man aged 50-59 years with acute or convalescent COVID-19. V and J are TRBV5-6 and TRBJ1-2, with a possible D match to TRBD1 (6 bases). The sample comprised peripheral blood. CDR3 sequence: CASSLVQGGYTF. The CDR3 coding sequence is TGTGCCAGCAGCTTGGTACAGGGTGGCTACACCTTC.